There are a few counts of the clone carrying this TCR beta chain. The sample comes from a study of naive and memory T cell subsets. Described treatment: skin biopsy from PPD injection site in Mantoux-positive individual. TCR cDNA received a 3' ligated oligonucleotide that carried a UMI. The V end was cut by 4 bases, the J end by 4 bases, with 17 bases between. This CDR3 region has 14 residues. Germline V gene lookup returns CDR1 DFQATT and CDR2 SNEGSKA (reference sequence). Four PCR rounds used nested alpha and beta constant region primers plus the SP2 primer. TCRdb fed the UMI-ligation and nested PCR reads into MiXCR, producing one record per CDR3 protein. In the table there are about 37,000 distinct CDR3 sequences, approximately 11% of which are singletons.

The sample was skin, taken from a tuberculin skin test site. The rearrangement joins TRBV20-1 to TRBJ2-7, with D possibly being TRBD1 or TRBD2 (5 bases each). The clonotype was recovered from an adult in good health. CDR3 sequence (DNA): TGCAGTGCTAACAGGCGGGCTTGGGTTTACGAGCAGTACTTC. Translation: CSANRRAWVYEQYF.